Sequencing of this T cell receptor (beta chain) was carried out in a study of technical replicates of blood from a handful of donors (dated by TCRdb to about 2017). Comments on this clone: Its recognized antigen is unknown. No base quality values were provided; no much bigger clone lies one nucleotide off.

Libraries came from the immunoSEQ multiplex PCR assay. TCRdb's version of the immuneACCESS table is confined to in-frame rearrangements and falls short of the full clone set. An unresolved V gene accounts for under half of the shortfall where checked; the remainder is of unknown origin. The sample table holds more than 75,000 clones, of which under 96% were seen once. Jointly, the top ten make up approximately 0.41% of the sample. From a lookup of the germline V gene, CDR1 and CDR2 are MDHEN and SYDVKM. The CDR3 goes from the cysteine to the phenylalanine over 15 residues. Of all the DNA, just the CDR3 is kept, 45 bases in frame from base 1. V is trimmed back by 6 bases and J by 3 bases, and the junction contains 2 bases that no gene match accounts for.

This TCR came from a human donor in good health. Sequencing was performed on T cells isolated from PBMCs. The V and J segments used are TRBV28 and TRBJ2-6, with TRBD1 matching 10 junction bases. The DNA sequence is given as TGTGCCAGCAGCGGGACAGGGGTTGGGGCCAACGTCCTGACTTTC. Translated, it gives CASSGTGVGANVLTF.